The 10 T cell receptor beta chains presented below share a single source sample, sequenced in a study of OX40 agonist ivuxolimab in advanced cancers. The data were produced by immunoSEQ multiplex PCR, yet TCRdb's version contains in-frame clones alone and is incomplete. The table has 25,000 to 30,000 clones, almost 85% seen once. The specimen was CD4+ or CD8+ T cells sorted from blood, collected in a trial of the OX40 agonist ivuxolimab. The receptors were sampled from an adult with an advanced solid tumor such as melanoma, head and neck, liver or kidney cancer.

This clone was recorded once. The rearrangement links TRBV7-9 to TRBJ2-3; D tentatively fits TRBD1 or TRBD2 (5 bases each). V dropped 4 bases and J dropped 5 bases, with 10 bases sitting between them. Per germline, CDR1 SEHNR and CDR2 FQNEAQ (reference sequence). CDR3 length: 13 residues. The CDR3 nucleotides are TGTGCCAGCAGCTGGACTGGGGGAGATACGCAGTATTTT. It codes for CASSWTGGDTQYF.

The chain combines TRBV27 with TRBJ1-6; 10 bases are a match to TRBD1. CDR1 and CDR2 from the germline V gene are MNHEY and SMNVEV (reference sequence). V shed 5 bases, J shed 6 bases, and the junction held 1 base outside the gene matches. CDR3 length: 14 residues. The CDR3 DNA follows: TGTGCCAGCAGTCGGACAGGGGGTAATTCACCCCTCCACTTT. Translation: CASSRTGGNSPLHF.

The chain links TRBV27 to TRBJ1-5; D ambiguous. The CDR3 runs 15 residues. Germline V gives CDR1 MNHEY, CDR2 SMNVEV (reference sequence). Trimming shortened V by 0 bases and J by 3 bases, and 9 bases separated the two germline ends. The CDR3 is CASSLSGQVNQPQHF. The DNA of the CDR3 is TGTGCCAGCAGTTTATCTGGGCAGGTCAATCAGCCCCAGCATTTT.

The chain employs TRBV30 and TRBJ2-1, with 9 bases matching TRBD1. After removal of 3 bases from V and 7 bases from J, the junction contained 7 bases not matched to a gene. Per the germline V gene, CDR1 is GTSNPN and CDR2 is SVGIG (reference sequence). This CDR3 region has 14 residues. The CDR3 spells CAWSGGQGFNEQFF. The CDR3, as DNA: TGTGCCTGGAGCGGGGGACAGGGCTTTAATGAGCAGTTCTTC.

The chain carries TRBV7-9 and TRBJ2-1, with TRBD2 matching over 7 bases. Trimming removed 5 bases from V and 2 bases from J; junction bases left unmatched: 15. This CDR3 is 18 amino acids long. Germline V lookup: CDR1 SEHNR, CDR2 FQNEAQ (reference sequence). DNA of the CDR3: TGTGCCAGCAGCCAACGGGAGTTAGCGGGCCGCCCCTACAATGAGCAGTTCTTC. Amino acid sequence: CASSQRELAGRPYNEQFF.

The CDR3 loop is CASSSEGGSSGANVLTF. The CDR3 DNA reads as TGTGCCAGCAGCTCAGAAGGGGGGAGCTCTGGGGCCAACGTCCTGACTTTC. The V call is TRBV7-8, the J call TRBJ2-6, with D perhaps matching TRBD1 or TRBD2 (6 bases each). The CDR3 consists of 17 residues. The germline V gene encodes CDR1 SGHVS and CDR2 FQNEAQ. Trimming cost V 4 bases and J 0 bases, with 13 bases left between them.

The gene calls are TRBV27 and TRBJ2-5; 8 positions agree with TRBD1. Germline V gene sequence: CDR1 MNHEY, CDR2 SMNVEV (reference sequence). Trimming removed 3 bases from V and 5 bases from J; junction bases left unmatched: 8. This CDR3 spans 15 amino acids. In DNA form, the CDR3 reads TGTGCCAGCAGTTTCTCAGACAGGGGCGGCGAGACCCAGTACTTC. Translating it yields CASSFSDRGGETQYF.

V usage is TRBV10-3 and J usage is TRBJ1-4, with D perhaps TRBD1 (5 bases). The CDR3 extends over 16 amino acids. CDR1 and CDR2 from the germline V gene are ENHRY and SYGVKD. V was pared by 3 bases and J by 4 bases, with 15 bases between. CDR3 in amino acids: CAISDFGGPFNEKLFF. Written as DNA, the CDR3 is TGTGCCATCAGTGACTTTGGGGGACCATTTAATGAAAAACTGTTTTTT.

This chain's CDR3 is CASSYVGDTEAFF. In DNA, the CDR3 is TGTGCCAGCAGTTACGTTGGGGACACTGAAGCTTTCTTT. The chain links TRBV6-5 to TRBJ1-1, with unresolved D. CDR3 length: 13 amino acids. The V gene lost 2 bases and the J gene lost 3 bases, with 7 bases spanning the gap. Germline V gene data show CDR1 as MNHEY and CDR2 as SVGAGI.

The chain combines TRBV27 with TRBJ2-5; TRBD1 might be the D (6 bases). The CDR3 is 13 residues long. The V gene lost 3 bases and the J gene lost 7 bases, with 12 bases spanning the gap. Germline CDR1 MNHEY, CDR2 SMNVEV (reference sequence). This CDR3 reads CASSFGQLVTQYF. CDR3 DNA sequence: TGTGCCAGCAGTTTCGGACAGCTAGTGACCCAGTACTTC.